This is a list of T cell receptor beta chains from one sample in a study of long-term antiretroviral therapy in people with HIV. The table came from immunoSEQ multiplex PCR; TCRdb's copy has only in-frame clones and leaves some out. Among 30,000 to 40,000 clones listed, around 75% were seen once. Sequencing used unsorted PBMCs, obtained 1.9 years after starting antiretroviral therapy. The receptors shown here come from a man younger than 30 with HIV. The CDR3 runs from the conserved cysteine through the conserved F or W. The order of the fields is D gene, J gene, V gene, clone size, CDR3 protein, CDR3 DNA. A D gene is named only where the DNA matches it firmly. Clone size, where shown, is once, few, many, or a class for clones that have expanded.

D: .; J: TRBJ1-4; V: TRBV28; size: .; CDR3: CASRTSGPNEKLFF; DNA: TGTGCCAGCAGGACTTCGGGGCCTAATGAAAAACTGTTTTTT
D: .; J: TRBJ2-3; V: TRBV10-2; size: .; CDR3: CAIRAGAPTDTQYF; DNA: TGCGCCATACGGGCAGGGGCCCCTACAGATACGCAGTATTTT
D: .; J: TRBJ1-4; V: TRBV6-1; size: .; CDR3: CASRGQFGEKLFF; DNA: TGTGCCAGCAGGGGACAATTCGGAGAAAAACTGTTTTTT
D: .; J: TRBJ1-1; V: TRBV7-9; size: .; CDR3: CASKGRDTEAFF; DNA: TGTGCCAGCAAGGGGCGCGACACTGAAGCTTTCTTT
D: TRBD1; J: TRBJ1-5; V: TRBV19; size: .; CDR3: CASTGQDYQPQHF; DNA: TGTGCCAGTACCGGACAGGATTATCAGCCCCAGCATTTT
D: .; J: TRBJ2-5; V: TRBV7-3; size: .; CDR3: CASRKSSGAEETQYF; DNA: TGTGCCAGCAGGAAAAGTTCGGGGGCGGAAGAGACCCAGTACTTC
D: .; J: TRBJ1-2; V: TRBV20-1; size: .; CDR3: CSALGTSGYTF; DNA: TGCAGTGCACTAGGGACGAGTGGCTACACCTTC
D: TRBD2; J: TRBJ2-3; V: TRBV7-9; size: .; CDR3: CASSSNLGQIAGGPNTQYF; DNA: TGTGCCAGCAGCTCCAACCTGGGACAAATAGCGGGGGGGCCGAATACGCAGTATTTT
D: .; J: TRBJ1-2; V: TRBV7-3; size: .; CDR3: CASSLYGGEGYGYTF; DNA: TGTGCCAGCAGCTTATATGGGGGCGAGGGCTATGGCTACACCTTC
D: .; J: TRBJ2-3; V: TRBV19; size: few; CDR3: CASSMSGFSTDTQYF; DNA: TGTGCCAGTAGTATGTCGGGGTTCAGCACAGATACGCAGTATTTT
D: .; J: TRBJ1-1; V: TRBV30; size: .; CDR3: CALRWAATEAFF; DNA: TGTGCTCTCCGATGGGCCGCCACTGAAGCTTTCTTT
D: .; J: TRBJ1-5; V: TRBV2; size: medium-sized; CDR3: CASNVRQGNQPQHF; DNA: TGTGCCAGCAACGTTCGGCAGGGCAATCAGCCCCAGCATTTT
D: .; J: TRBJ2-5; V: TRBV5-1; size: .; CDR3: CASSLGGAETQYF; DNA: TGCGCCAGCAGCCTGGGGGGAGCGGAGACCCAGTACTTC
D: TRBD2; J: TRBJ2-7; V: TRBV28; size: .; CDR3: CASSSPGGSYEQYF; DNA: TGTGCCAGCAGTTCACCCGGGGGGAGCTACGAGCAGTACTTC
D: .; J: TRBJ1-2; V: TRBV29-1; size: .; CDR3: CSVRDRNGYGYTF; DNA: TGCAGCGTGAGAGACCGCAACGGATATGGCTACACCTTC
D: .; J: TRBJ1-6; V: TRBV5-4; size: .; CDR3: CARKFTGDSPLHF; DNA: TGTGCCCGGAAGTTTACAGGCGATTCACCCCTCCACTTT
D: .; J: TRBJ1-6; V: TRBV20-1; size: .; CDR3: CSATGTTLHF; DNA: TGCAGTGCGACCGGGACAACTCTCCACTTT
D: TRBD1; J: TRBJ1-4; V: TRBV9; size: .; CDR3: CASSVGPENRGNEKLFF; DNA: TGTGCCAGCAGCGTAGGTCCAGAAAACAGGGGAAATGAAAAACTGTTTTTT
D: .; J: TRBJ2-7; V: TRBV7-2; size: few; CDR3: CASSLVPDEQYF; DNA: TGTGCCAGCAGCTTAGTGCCGGACGAGCAGTACTTC
D: .; J: TRBJ1-4; V: TRBV7-9; size: .; CDR3: CASSTDSSRVFF; DNA: TGTGCCAGCAGCACCGACAGCTCCAGGGTGTTTTTT
D: .; J: TRBJ2-1; V: TRBV11-2; size: .; CDR3: CASSFKPGHLSYNEQFF; DNA: TGTGCCAGCAGCTTCAAACCGGGACACCTATCCTACAATGAGCAGTTCTTC
D: .; J: TRBJ2-7; V: TRBV5-1; size: .; CDR3: CASSTETPTYEQYF; DNA: TGCGCCAGCAGCACAGAGACCCCGACCTACGAGCAGTACTTC
D: TRBD2; J: TRBJ2-2; V: TRBV7-2; size: .; CDR3: CASSLSGANTGELFF; DNA: TGTGCCAGCAGCCTTAGCGGGGCGAACACCGGGGAGCTGTTTTTT
D: .; J: TRBJ1-1; V: TRBV7-8; size: .; CDR3: CASSLVRENTEAFF; DNA: TGTGCCAGCAGCTTAGTAAGGGAGAACACTGAAGCTTTCTTT
D: TRBD1; J: TRBJ2-2; V: TRBV5-1; size: few; CDR3: CASSLDRAGELFF; DNA: TGCGCCAGCAGCCTAGACAGGGCCGGGGAGCTGTTTTTT
D: .; J: TRBJ1-6; V: TRBV6-6; size: .; CDR3: CASSYSIWNNSPLHF; DNA: TGTGCCAGCAGTTACTCGATCTGGAATAATTCACCCCTCCACTTT
D: TRBD1; J: TRBJ2-2; V: TRBV6-5; size: once; CDR3: CASSYLGQGNTGELFF; DNA: TGTGCCAGCAGTTACCTGGGACAGGGAAACACCGGGGAGCTGTTTTTT
D: .; J: TRBJ2-1; V: TRBV19; size: few; CDR3: CASSPRGAPYNEQFF; DNA: TGTGCCAGTAGTCCGCGGGGCGCCCCGTACAATGAGCAGTTCTTC
D: .; J: TRBJ2-5; V: TRBV6-1; size: .; CDR3: CASSDWAGAYQETQYF; DNA: TGTGCCAGCAGTGACTGGGCGGGGGCCTACCAAGAGACCCAGTACTTC
D: TRBD1; J: TRBJ2-3; V: TRBV30; size: .; CDR3: CAWEGAGGTDTQYF; DNA: TGTGCCTGGGAGGGGGCAGGAGGCACAGATACGCAGTATTTT
D: TRBD2; J: TRBJ2-3; V: TRBV5-1; size: .; CDR3: CASSLYSGGTDTQYF; DNA: TGCGCCAGCAGCTTATATAGCGGGGGCACAGATACGCAGTATTTT
D: .; J: TRBJ1-1; V: TRBV2; size: .; CDR3: CASSPRGNTEAFF; DNA: TGTGCCAGCAGCCCAAGAGGGAACACTGAAGCTTTCTTT
D: .; J: TRBJ1-6; V: TRBV9; size: .; CDR3: CASRRDRYNSPLHF; DNA: TGTGCCAGCAGGAGGGACCGATATAATTCACCCCTCCACTTT
D: .; J: TRBJ2-3; V: TRBV6-5; size: .; CDR3: CASRRDLTDTQYF; DNA: TGTGCCAGCAGACGGGACCTCACAGATACGCAGTATTTT
D: TRBD1; J: TRBJ1-1; V: TRBV4-1; size: .; CDR3: CASSQWDREAFF; DNA: TGCGCCAGCAGCCAATGGGACAGGGAAGCTTTCTTT
D: TRBD1; J: TRBJ2-2; V: TRBV4-1; size: .; CDR3: CASSQRMGQDGLGELFF; DNA: TGCGCCAGCAGCCAAAGGATGGGACAGGATGGTCTCGGGGAGCTGTTTTTT
D: .; J: TRBJ2-7; V: TRBV5-4; size: .; CDR3: CASSLTGNLYEQYF; DNA: TGTGCCAGCAGCTTGACAGGGAATCTGTACGAGCAGTACTTC
D: .; J: TRBJ2-1; V: TRBV7-9; size: .; CDR3: CASSAPDPALGEQFF; DNA: TGTGCCAGCAGCGCCCCGGATCCCGCTCTCGGTGAGCAGTTCTTC
D: TRBD1; J: TRBJ1-1; V: TRBV30; size: .; CDR3: CAWTQPTGDTEAFF; DNA: TGTGCCTGGACCCAGCCGACAGGGGACACTGAAGCTTTCTTT
D: .; J: TRBJ1-5; V: TRBV19; size: .; CDR3: CASSSRDPQPQHF; DNA: TGTGCCAGTAGTAGCCGGGACCCCCAGCCCCAGCATTTT
D: .; J: TRBJ2-2; V: TRBV29-1; size: .; CDR3: CSVGNHPGPKGGELFF; DNA: TGCAGCGTTGGAAACCACCCCGGCCCGAAGGGCGGGGAGCTGTTTTTT